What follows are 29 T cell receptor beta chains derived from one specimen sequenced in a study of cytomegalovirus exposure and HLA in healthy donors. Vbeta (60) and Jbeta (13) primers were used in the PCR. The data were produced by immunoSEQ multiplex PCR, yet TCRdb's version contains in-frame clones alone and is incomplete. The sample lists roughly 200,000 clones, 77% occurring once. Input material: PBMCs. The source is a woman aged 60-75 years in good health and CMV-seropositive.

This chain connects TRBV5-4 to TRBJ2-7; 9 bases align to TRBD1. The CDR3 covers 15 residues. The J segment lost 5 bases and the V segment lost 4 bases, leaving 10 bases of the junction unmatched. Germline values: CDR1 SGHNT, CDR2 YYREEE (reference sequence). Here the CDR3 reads CASSLRGQGSDEQYF. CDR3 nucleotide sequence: TGTGCCAGCAGCCTACGGGGACAGGGTAGCGACGAGCAGTACTTC.

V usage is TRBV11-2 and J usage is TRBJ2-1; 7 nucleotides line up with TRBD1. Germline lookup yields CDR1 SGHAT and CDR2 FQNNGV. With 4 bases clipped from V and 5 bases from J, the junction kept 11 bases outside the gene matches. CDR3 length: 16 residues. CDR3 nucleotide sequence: TGTGCCAGCAGCTACCTTTTGGGGACAGTCCACAATGAGCAGTTCTTC. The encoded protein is CASSYLLGTVHNEQFF.

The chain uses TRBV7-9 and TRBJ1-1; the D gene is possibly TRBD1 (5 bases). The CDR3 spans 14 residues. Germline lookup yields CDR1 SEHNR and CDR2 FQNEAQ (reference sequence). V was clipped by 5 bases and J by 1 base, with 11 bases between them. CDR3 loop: CASSREQGNTEAFF. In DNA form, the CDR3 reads TGTGCCAGCAGCCGGGAGCAGGGGAACACTGAAGCTTTCTTT.

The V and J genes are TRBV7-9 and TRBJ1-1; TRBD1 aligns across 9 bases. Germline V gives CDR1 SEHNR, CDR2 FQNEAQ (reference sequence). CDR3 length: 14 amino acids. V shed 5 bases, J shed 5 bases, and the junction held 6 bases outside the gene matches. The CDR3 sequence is CASSTGTGRTEAFF. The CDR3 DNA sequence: TGTGCCAGCAGCACCGGGACAGGGCGAACTGAAGCTTTCTTT.

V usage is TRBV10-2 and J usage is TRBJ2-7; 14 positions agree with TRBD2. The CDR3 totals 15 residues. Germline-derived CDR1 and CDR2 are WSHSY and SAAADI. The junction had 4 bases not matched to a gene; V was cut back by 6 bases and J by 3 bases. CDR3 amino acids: CASRGLAGAVYEQYF. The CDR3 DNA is TGCGCCAGCAGGGGACTAGCGGGAGCCGTCTACGAGCAGTACTTC.

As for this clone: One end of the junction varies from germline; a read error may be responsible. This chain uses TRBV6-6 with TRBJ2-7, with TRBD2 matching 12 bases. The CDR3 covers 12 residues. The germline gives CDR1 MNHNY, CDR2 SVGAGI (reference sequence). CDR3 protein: CASSPRTSGILF. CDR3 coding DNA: TGTGCCAGCAGTCCCCGGACTAGCGGGATCCTATTC.

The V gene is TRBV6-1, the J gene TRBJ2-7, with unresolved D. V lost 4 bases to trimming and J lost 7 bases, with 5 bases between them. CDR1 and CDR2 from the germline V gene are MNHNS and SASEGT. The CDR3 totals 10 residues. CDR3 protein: CASSAFEQYF. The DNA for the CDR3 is TGTGCCAGCAGTGCCTTTGAGCAGTACTTC.

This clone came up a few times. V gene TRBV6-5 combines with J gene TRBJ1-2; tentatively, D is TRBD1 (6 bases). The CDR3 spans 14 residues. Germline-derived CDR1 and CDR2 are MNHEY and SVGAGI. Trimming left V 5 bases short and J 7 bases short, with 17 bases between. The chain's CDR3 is CASSNRDLGPGYTF. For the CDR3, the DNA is TGTGCCAGCAGTAACAGGGATCTAGGCCCTGGCTACACCTTC.

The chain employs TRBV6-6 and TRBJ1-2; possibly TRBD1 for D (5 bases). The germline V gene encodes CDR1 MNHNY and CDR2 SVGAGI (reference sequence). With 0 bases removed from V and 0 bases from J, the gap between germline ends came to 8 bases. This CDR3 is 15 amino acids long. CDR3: CASSYSGGSNYGYTF. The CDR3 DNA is TGTGCCAGCAGTTACTCGGGGGGATCTAACTATGGCTACACCTTC.

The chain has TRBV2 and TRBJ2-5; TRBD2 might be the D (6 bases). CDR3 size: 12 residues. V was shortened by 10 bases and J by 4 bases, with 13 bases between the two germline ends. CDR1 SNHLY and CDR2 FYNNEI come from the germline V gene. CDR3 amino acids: CATGSEGETQYF. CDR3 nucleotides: TGTGCCACCGGTTCGGAGGGAGAGACCCAGTACTTC. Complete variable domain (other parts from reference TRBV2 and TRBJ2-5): EPEVTQTPSHQVTQMGQEVILRCVPISNHLYFYWYRQILGQKVEFLVSFYNNEISEKSEIFDDQFSVERPDGSNFTLKIRSTKLEDSAMYFCATGSEGETQYFGPGTRLLVL.

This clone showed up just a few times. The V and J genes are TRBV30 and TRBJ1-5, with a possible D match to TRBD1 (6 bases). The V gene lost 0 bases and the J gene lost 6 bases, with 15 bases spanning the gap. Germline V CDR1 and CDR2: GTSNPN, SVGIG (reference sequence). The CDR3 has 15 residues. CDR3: CAWSVGAGVGQPQHF. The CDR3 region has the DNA TGTGCCTGGAGTGTCGGGGCAGGGGTGGGTCAGCCCCAGCATTTT.

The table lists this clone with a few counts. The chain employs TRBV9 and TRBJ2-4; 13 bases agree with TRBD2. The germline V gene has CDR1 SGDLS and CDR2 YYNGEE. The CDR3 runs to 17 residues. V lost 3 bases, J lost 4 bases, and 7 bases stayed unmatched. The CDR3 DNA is TGTGCCAGCAGCGCTCGACTAGCGGGGGGTACAAAAAACATTCAGTACTTC. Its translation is CASSARLAGGTKNIQYF.

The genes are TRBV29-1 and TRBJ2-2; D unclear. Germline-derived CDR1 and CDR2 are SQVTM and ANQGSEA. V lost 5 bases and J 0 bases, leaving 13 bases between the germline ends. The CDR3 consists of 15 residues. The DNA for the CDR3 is TGCAGCGTTACTTCTGGCGGTGCGAACACCGGGGAGCTGTTTTTT. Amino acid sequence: CSVTSGGANTGELFF.

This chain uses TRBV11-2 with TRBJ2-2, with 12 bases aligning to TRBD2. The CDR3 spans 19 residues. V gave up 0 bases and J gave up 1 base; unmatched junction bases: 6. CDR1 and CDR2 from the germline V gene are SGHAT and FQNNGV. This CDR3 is CASSLEKGGLAGNTGELFF. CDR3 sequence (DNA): TGTGCCAGCAGCTTAGAGAAAGGGGGACTAGCGGGGAACACCGGGGAGCTGTTTTTT.

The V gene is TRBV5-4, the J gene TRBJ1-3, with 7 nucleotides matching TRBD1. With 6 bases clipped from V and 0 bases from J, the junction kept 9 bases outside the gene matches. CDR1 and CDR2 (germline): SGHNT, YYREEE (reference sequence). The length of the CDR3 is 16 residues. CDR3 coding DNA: TGTGCCAGCACCGAACAACAGGGGATCTCTGGAAACACCATATATTTT. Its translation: CASTEQQGISGNTIYF.

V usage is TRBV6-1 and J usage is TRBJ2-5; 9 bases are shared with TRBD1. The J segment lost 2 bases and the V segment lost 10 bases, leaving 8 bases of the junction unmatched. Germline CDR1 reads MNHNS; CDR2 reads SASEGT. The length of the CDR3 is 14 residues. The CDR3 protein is CAIDRGSTQETQYF. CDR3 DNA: TGTGCCATAGACAGGGGGTCCACACAAGAGACCCAGTACTTC.

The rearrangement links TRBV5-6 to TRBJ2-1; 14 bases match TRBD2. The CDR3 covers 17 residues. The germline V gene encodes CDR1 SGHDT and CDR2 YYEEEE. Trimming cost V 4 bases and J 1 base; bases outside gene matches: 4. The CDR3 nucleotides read TGTGCCAGCAGCCCGGGACTAGCGGGGGTATCCTACAATGAGCAGTTCTTC. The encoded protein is CASSPGLAGVSYNEQFF.

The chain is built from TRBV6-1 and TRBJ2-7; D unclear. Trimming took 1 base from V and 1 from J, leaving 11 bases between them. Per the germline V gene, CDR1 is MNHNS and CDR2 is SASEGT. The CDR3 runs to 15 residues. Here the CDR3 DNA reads TGTGCCAGCAGTGAAGTTGGAGTCAGTTCCTACGAGCAGTACTTC. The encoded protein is CASSEVGVSSYEQYF.

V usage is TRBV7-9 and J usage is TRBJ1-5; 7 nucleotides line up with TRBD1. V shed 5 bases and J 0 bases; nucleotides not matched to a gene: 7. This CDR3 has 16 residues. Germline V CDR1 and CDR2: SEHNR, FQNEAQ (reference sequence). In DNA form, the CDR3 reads TGTGCCAGCAGCGCCGGGACAGACAATAGCAATCAGCCCCAGCATTTT. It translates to CASSAGTDNSNQPQHF.

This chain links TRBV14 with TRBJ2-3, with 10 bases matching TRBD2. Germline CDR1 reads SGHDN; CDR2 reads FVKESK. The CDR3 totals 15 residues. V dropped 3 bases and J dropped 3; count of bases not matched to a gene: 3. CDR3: CASSHLAGVTDTQYF. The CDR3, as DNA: TGTGCCAGCAGCCACCTAGCGGGGGTTACAGATACGCAGTATTTT.

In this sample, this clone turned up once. In DNA, the CDR3 is TGTGCCAGCAGTTCCACGACAGGGGTAGTCTATGGCTACACCTTC. It yields the protein CASSSTTGVVYGYTF. V gene TRBV27 combines with J gene TRBJ1-2; 8 bases align to TRBD1. Trimming removed 4 bases from V and 4 bases from J; junction bases left unmatched: 8. This CDR3 has 15 amino acids. Germline V gives CDR1 MNHEY, CDR2 SMNVEV (reference sequence).

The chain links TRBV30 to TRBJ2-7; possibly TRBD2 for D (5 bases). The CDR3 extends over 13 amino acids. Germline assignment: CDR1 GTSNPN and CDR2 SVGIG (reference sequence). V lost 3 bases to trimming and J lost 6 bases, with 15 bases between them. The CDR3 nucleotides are TGTGCCTGGAGCCTGAGAGGGATCCCCGAGCAGTACTTC. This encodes CAWSLRGIPEQYF.

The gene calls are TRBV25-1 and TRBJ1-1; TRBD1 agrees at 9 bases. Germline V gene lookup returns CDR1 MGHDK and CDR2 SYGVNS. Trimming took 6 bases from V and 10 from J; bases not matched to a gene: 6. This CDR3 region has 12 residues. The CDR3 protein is CASRLTGGRAFF. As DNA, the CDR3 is TGTGCCAGCAGGCTAACAGGGGGCCGAGCTTTCTTT.

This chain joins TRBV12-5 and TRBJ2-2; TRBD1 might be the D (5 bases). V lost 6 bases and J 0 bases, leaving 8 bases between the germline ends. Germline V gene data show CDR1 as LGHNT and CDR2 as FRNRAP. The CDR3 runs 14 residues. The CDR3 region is CASGTDPNTGELFF. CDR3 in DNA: TGTGCTAGTGGGACAGACCCGAACACCGGGGAGCTGTTTTTT.

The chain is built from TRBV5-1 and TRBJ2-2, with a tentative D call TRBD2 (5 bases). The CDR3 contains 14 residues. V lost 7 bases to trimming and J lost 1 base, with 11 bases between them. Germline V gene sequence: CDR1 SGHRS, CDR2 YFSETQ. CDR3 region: CASYSGVNTGELFF. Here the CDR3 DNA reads TGCGCCAGCTACTCCGGGGTGAACACCGGGGAGCTGTTTTTT.

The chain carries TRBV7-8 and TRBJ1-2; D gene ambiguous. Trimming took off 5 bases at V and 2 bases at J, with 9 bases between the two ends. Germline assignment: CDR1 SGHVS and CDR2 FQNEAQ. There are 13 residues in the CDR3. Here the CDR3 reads CASSTRRNYGYTF. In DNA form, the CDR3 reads TGTGCCAGCAGCACACGGAGAAACTATGGCTACACCTTC.

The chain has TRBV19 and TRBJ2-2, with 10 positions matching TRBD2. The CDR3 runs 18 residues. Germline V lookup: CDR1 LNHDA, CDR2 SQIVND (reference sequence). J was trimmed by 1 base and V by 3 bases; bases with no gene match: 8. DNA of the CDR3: TGTGCCAGTAGTATTCTAGCGGGAGTACCCTTGAACACCGGGGAGCTGTTTTTT. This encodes CASSILAGVPLNTGELFF.

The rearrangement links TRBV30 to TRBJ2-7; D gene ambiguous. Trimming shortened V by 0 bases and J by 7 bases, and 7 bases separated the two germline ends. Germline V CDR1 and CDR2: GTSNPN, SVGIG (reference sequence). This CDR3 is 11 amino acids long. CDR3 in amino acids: CAWSVSQEQYF. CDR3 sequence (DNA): TGTGCCTGGAGTGTATCGCAGGAGCAGTACTTC.

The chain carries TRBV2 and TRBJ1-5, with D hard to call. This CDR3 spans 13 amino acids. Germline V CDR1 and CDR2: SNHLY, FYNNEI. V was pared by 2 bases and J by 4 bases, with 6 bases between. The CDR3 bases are TGTGCCAGCAGTGAATATGCGAATCAGCCCCAGCATTTT. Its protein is CASSEYANQPQHF.